This T cell receptor (beta chain) was captured in a study of T cell responses to AZD1222 COVID-19 vaccine. Clones were read by immunoSEQ multiplex PCR, and TCRdb kept only the in-frame ones, dropping some. The repertoire holds about 140,000 clones, with 80% to 95% as singletons. This CDR3 contains 16 residues. Unmatched junction bases numbered 6, after V lost 4 bases and J lost 3 bases. Germline V lookup: CDR1 SGHDT, CDR2 YYEEEE. Study outcomes and limitations: Two AZD1222 administrations were followed by greater Spike-specific TCR breadth and depth. At baseline, seropositivity was found in only a handful of AZD1222 recipients. Of spike-specific TCRs, nearly half reportedly target regions left unmutated in variants. Donors skewed white British and female; clonal diversity was possibly underestimated.

About this clone: Its antigen is not known.

The sequencing used peripheral blood, collected on day 0 of AZD1222 vaccination. This receptor was obtained from an adult in good health. The chain carries TRBV5-6 and TRBJ1-6, with 8 bases lining up with TRBD1. CDR3 sequence reads: CASSPRQGIYNSPLHF. The CDR3, as DNA: TGTGCCAGCAGCCCGAGACAGGGGATCTATAATTCACCCCTCCACTTT.